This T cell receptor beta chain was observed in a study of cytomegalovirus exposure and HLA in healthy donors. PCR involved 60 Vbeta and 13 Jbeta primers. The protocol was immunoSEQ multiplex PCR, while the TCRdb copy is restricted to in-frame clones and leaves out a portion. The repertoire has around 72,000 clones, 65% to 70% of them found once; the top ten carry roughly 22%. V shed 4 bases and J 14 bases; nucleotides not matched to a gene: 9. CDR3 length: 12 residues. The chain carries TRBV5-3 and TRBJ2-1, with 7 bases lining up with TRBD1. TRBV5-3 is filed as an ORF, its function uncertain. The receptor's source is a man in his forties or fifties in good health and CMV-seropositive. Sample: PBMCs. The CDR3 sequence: CARSGEGTVEFF. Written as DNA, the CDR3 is TGTGCCAGAAGCGGCGAAGGGACAGTAGAGTTCTTC.